The 2 T cell receptor beta chains below come from one sample, sequenced in a study of shared clonotypes between healthy human individuals. Method: immunoSEQ multiplex PCR; TCRdb's copy keeps in-frame clones and lacks some. This sample has about 2.2 million clones, with around 93% found just once. Naive-designated CD8 cells lacked CD45RO, were positively enriched for CCR7, and omitted terminally differentiated effector memory CD45RA+ cells. The sample was naive CD8+ T cells from PBMCs. These receptors came from a man younger than 35 in good health. Some clones in this sample may be carry-over from other donors' samples.

The chain combines TRBV29-1 with TRBJ2-7; weak D call: TRBD2 (6 bases). Germline values: CDR1 SQVTM, CDR2 ANQGSEA. The V end lost 0 bases, the J end lost 3 bases, and 15 bases lay between the germline ends. The CDR3 length is 15 residues. DNA of the CDR3: TGCAGCGTTGAAGATCGGGAGTCGGGGGTCTACGAGCAGTACTTC. It is translated as CSVEDRESGVYEQYF.

Notes on this clone: In the same sample, other DNA sequences code for this CDR3. This chain links TRBV5-1 with TRBJ2-7; D perhaps matches TRBD1 (6 bases). Germline lookup yields CDR1 SGHRS and CDR2 YFSETQ. The V gene lost 0 bases and the J gene lost 2 bases, with 9 bases spanning the gap. The CDR3 consists of 14 residues. The DNA of the CDR3 is TGCGCCAGCAGCTTGGCCTCAGGGGCCTACGAGCAGTACTTC. It codes for CASSLASGAYEQYF.